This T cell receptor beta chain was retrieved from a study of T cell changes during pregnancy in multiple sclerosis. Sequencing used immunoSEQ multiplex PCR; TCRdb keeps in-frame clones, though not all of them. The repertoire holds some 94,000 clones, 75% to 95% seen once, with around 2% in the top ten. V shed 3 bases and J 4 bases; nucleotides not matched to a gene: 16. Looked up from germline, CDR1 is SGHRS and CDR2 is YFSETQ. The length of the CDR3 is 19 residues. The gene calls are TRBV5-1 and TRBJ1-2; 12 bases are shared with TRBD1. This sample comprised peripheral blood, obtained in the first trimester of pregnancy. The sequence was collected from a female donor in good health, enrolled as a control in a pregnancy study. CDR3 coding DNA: TGCGCCAGCAGCTCCGGAGGGAGTTTTCAGGGACAGGGGGCCTATGGCTACACCTTC. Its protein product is CASSSGGSFQGQGAYGYTF.